The clone carrying this T cell receptor beta chain was counted at least ten times. The antigen is unknown. TCR beta libraries were made by quantitative 5'-RACE with molecular barcodes. TCRdb itself ran the 5' RACE reads through MiXCR, one entry per CDR3 protein. The data show 250,000 to 350,000 distinct CDR3 sequences, roughly 8% seen once. The sample is drawn from a study of CD8 T cells in ankylosing spondylitis. Study-wide results and caveats: Blood of patients with ankylosing spondylitis appeared to be characterized by a TCR beta motif of eight or nine highly homologous variants.

The ends lost 3 bases at V and 4 bases at J; junction bases unmatched: 7. Germline-derived CDR1 and CDR2 are DFQATT and SNEGSKA (reference sequence). The CDR3 sequence is 15 residues long. The chain combines TRBV20-1 with TRBJ2-3; 10 nucleotides align to TRBD2. Sequencing was done on a sample of blood, either unsorted or a sorted T cell fraction (not recorded which). The clonotype comes from a male donor with ankylosing spondylitis. The CDR3 spells CSARVASGSSDTQYF. CDR3 in DNA: TGCAGTGCTAGGGTGGCTAGCGGGAGCTCAGATACGCAGTATTTT.